This T cell receptor (beta chain) derives from a study of response to subunit inactivated influenza vaccine. About this clonotype: Its antigen is as yet unknown.

TCRdb itself ran the RT-PCR reads through MiXCR, one entry per CDR3 protein. Of about 520,000 distinct CDR3 sequences in the sample, roughly 27% are singletons; the top ten hold under 2.5%. The CDR3 extends over 14 amino acids. Trimming removed 7 bases at V and 0 bases at J, with 10 bases between. Notes on the study in general: Authors suggested few new T cells are recruited by each seasonal influenza vaccination.

The J gene is TRBJ2-1, the V gene TRBV12-3 or TRBV12-4; D uncertain. The sample was CD4+ T cells sorted from PBMCs, taken around 5 days after vaccination. This receptor was taken from a man aged 50 to 59 who received an inactivated influenza vaccine. The CDR3 sequence is CASTPRVSYNEQFF. The CDR3 nucleotides are TGTGCCAGCACCCCCCGGGTCTCCTACAATGAGCAGTTCTTC.